The clone carrying this TCR beta chain is a singleton in its sample. This CDR3 is 17 amino acids long. Trimming shortened V by 7 bases and J by 7 bases, and 26 bases separated the two germline ends. CDR1 is LNHDA, CDR2 SQIVND, per germline (reference sequence). The PCR made use of 60 Vbeta and 13 Jbeta primers. Only in-frame clones appear in the TCRdb table, and some are missing; sequencing was by immunoSEQ multiplex PCR. Of 180,000 or so clones in the sample, approximately 85% were seen once. This specimen belongs to a study of cytomegalovirus exposure and HLA in healthy donors. The clonotype was recovered from a man aged 18 to 35 in good health and CMV-seropositive. The chain has TRBV19 and TRBJ1-5; a possible D gene is TRBD1 (5 bases). Sequenced sample: PBMCs. The CDR3 here is CASNPGGGVAIKQPQHF. The CDR3 DNA follows: TGTGCCAGTAACCCTGGGGGAGGGGTGGCTATTAAGCAGCCCCAGCATTTT.